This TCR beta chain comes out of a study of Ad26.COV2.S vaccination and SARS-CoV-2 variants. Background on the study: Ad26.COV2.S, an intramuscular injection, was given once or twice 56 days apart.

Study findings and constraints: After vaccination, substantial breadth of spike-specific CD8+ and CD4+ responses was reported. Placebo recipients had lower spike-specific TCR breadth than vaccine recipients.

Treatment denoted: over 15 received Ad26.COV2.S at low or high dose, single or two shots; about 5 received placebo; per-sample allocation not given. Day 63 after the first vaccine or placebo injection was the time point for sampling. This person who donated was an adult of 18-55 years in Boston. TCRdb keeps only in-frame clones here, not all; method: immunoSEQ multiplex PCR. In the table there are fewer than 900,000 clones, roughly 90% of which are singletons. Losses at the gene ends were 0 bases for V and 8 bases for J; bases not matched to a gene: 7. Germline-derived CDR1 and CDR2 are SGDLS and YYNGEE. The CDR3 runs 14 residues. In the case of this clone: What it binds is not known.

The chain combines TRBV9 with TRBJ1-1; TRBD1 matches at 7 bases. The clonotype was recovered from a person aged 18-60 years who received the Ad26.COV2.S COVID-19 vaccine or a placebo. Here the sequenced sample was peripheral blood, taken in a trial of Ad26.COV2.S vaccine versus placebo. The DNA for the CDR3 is TGTGCCAGCAGCGTAGAGGGGGCCAAATCGGAAGCTTTCTTT. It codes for CASSVEGAKSEAFF.